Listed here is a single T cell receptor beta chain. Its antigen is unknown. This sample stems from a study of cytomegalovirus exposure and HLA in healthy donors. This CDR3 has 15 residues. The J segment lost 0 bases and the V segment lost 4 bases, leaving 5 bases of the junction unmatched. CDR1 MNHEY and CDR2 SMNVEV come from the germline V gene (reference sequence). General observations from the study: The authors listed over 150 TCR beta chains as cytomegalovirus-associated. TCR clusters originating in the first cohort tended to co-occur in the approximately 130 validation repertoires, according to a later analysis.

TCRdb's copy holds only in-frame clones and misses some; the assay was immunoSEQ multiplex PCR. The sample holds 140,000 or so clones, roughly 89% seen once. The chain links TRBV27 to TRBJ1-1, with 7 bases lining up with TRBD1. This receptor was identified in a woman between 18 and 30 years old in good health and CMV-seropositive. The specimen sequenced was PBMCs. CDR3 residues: CASSYRQGLNTEAFF. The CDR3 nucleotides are TGTGCCAGCAGTTACCGACAGGGACTGAACACTGAAGCTTTCTTT.